This T cell receptor beta chain emerged from a study of cytomegalovirus exposure and HLA in healthy donors. Study outcomes and limitations: In a later analysis, most CMV-associated TCR beta chains appeared HLA-restricted.

PCR primers comprised 60 Vbeta and 13 Jbeta primers. How the authors handled the data: Later, an analysis found around 80 million unique TCR beta chains, and around 12 million of these were shared. The repertoire was sequenced with immunoSEQ multiplex PCR; TCRdb's copy has only in-frame clones and lacks some. The V and J calls and the clone size are those of that table, but D and trimming were determined from the DNA. The sample has tens of thousands of clones; the top ten hold approximately 1%. Notes on this clone: Antigen unknown.

The germline V gene has CDR1 SGHRS and CDR2 YFSETQ. This CDR3 has 18 amino acids. The J segment lost 1 base and the V segment lost 3 bases, leaving 14 bases of the junction unmatched. This receptor was obtained from a middle-aged woman in good health and CMV-seronegative. Sequencing was carried out using PBMCs. The rearrangement links TRBV5-1 to TRBJ2-7, with TRBD1 matching 9 bases. In DNA form, the CDR3 reads TGCGCCAGCAGCTCGTTTGGGGCTACAGGGGGCGCTTCCTACGAGCAGTACTTC. It specifies CASSSFGATGGASYEQYF.